A single TCR beta chain is shown here with its context. The sample comes from a study of blood T cell repertoires in COVID-19. The CDR3 is 14 residues long. With V trimmed by 5 bases and J by 2 bases, 4 bases remained unmatched. Germline V CDR1 and CDR2: MNHEY, SVGEGT. TCRdb keeps only in-frame clones here, not all; method: immunoSEQ multiplex PCR. The data show about 120,000 clones, with roughly 84% seen just once and 8.4% held by the top ten. Sequencing was performed on peripheral blood. The gene calls are TRBV6-2 or TRBV6-3 and TRBJ2-7, with 9 bases that match TRBD1. This TCR was recovered from a woman in her 70s who had recovered from COVID-19. CDR3 region: CASSADRGAYEQYF. CDR3 coding DNA: TGTGCCAGCAGTGCGGACAGGGGCGCCTACGAGCAGTACTTC.